This is a list of T cell receptor beta chains from one sample in a study of OX40 agonist ivuxolimab in advanced cancers. Repertoires were generated with immunoSEQ multiplex PCR, while TCRdb's copy carries only in-frame clones and drops some. The sample holds about 75,000 clones, about 88% seen once. The sequencing here drew on CD4+ or CD8+ T cells sorted from blood, taken in a trial of the OX40 agonist ivuxolimab. The receptors shown here come from an adult with an advanced solid tumor such as melanoma, head and neck, liver or kidney cancer. Both conserved end residues are part of each CDR3. D genes are given only for firm matches. Only part of the rows carry a size: once, few, many, or a class if the clone is expanded.

NA	TRBV7-9	NA	TRBJ1-2	CASSSRDNYGYTF	TGTGCCAGCAGCTCCCGGGACAACTATGGCTACACCTTC
once	TRBV7-8	NA	TRBJ1-1	CASSRGSNTEAFF	TGTGCCAGCAGCCGGGGTTCGAACACTGAAGCTTTCTTT
NA	TRBV2	NA	TRBJ1-5	CASRRWGGQPQHF	TGTGCCAGCAGGAGGTGGGGCGGCCAGCCCCAGCATTTT
NA	TRBV30	TRBD1	TRBJ1-6	CAWSVGTVNSPLHF	TGTGCCTGGAGTGTAGGGACAGTTAATTCACCCCTCCACTTT
NA	TRBV30	TRBD1	TRBJ2-6	CAWRILRTGANVLTF	TGTGCCTGGAGGATCTTACGGACAGGAGCCAACGTCCTGACTTTC
NA	TRBV6-6	NA	TRBJ2-7	CASTTGRSHSYEQYF	TGTGCCAGCACCACGGGACGGAGCCACTCCTACGAGCAGTACTTC
NA	TRBV6-1	NA	TRBJ2-7	CASGSYYEQYF	TGTGCCAGCGGTTCGTACTACGAGCAGTACTTC
once	TRBV11-3	TRBD1	TRBJ2-3	CASSLTGSTDTQYF	TGTGCCAGCAGCCTGACAGGGTCAACAGATACGCAGTATTTT
NA	TRBV19	TRBD1	TRBJ1-1	CASSMGGTGNTEAFF	TGTGCCAGTAGTATGGGGGGGACAGGGAACACTGAAGCTTTCTTT
NA	TRBV12-5	NA	TRBJ2-3	CASGQGFTDTQYF	TGTGCTAGTGGTCAAGGATTCACAGATACGCAGTATTTT
NA	TRBV19	TRBD2	TRBJ2-3	CASSTTSGNTQYF	TGTGCCAGTAGTACTACTAGCGGGAATACGCAGTATTTT
NA	TRBV9	TRBD1	TRBJ2-6	CASSSGQGGIGSGANVLTF	TGTGCCAGCAGCTCAGGACAGGGGGGGATTGGCTCTGGGGCCAACGTCCTGACTTTC
few	TRBV6-1	NA	TRBJ2-6	CAIHLPAAGANVLTF	TGTGCCATCCATCTACCCGCCGCTGGGGCCAACGTCCTGACTTTC
NA	TRBV7-2	TRBD1	TRBJ1-1	CASSHGQGASEAFF	TGTGCCAGCAGCCACGGACAGGGGGCTTCTGAAGCTTTCTTT
NA	TRBV2	NA	TRBJ1-6	CASSDRSNSPLHF	TGTGCCAGCAGTGATCGCAGTAATTCACCCCTCCACTTT
NA	TRBV7-2	NA	TRBJ2-5	CASSLWTAIQETQYF	TGTGCCAGCAGCTTATGGACGGCGATTCAAGAGACCCAGTACTTC
NA	TRBV13	NA	TRBJ1-6	CASSLSEAAGSLHF	TGTGCCAGCAGCTTAAGCGAGGCCGCGGGATCCCTCCACTTT
NA	TRBV30	NA	TRBJ1-4	CAWSAQGRNEKLFF	TGTGCCTGGAGTGCACAGGGTCGGAATGAAAAACTGTTTTTT
NA	TRBV14	NA	TRBJ1-2	CASSRLSGKTYGYTF	TGTGCCAGCAGCCGTCTCTCTGGAAAGACCTATGGCTACACCTTC
NA	TRBV5-6	NA	TRBJ1-2	CASSLTFNGGQNYGYTF	TGTGCCAGCAGCTTAACCTTTAATGGGGGGCAAAACTATGGCTACACCTTC
NA	TRBV7-9	TRBD2	TRBJ2-1	CASSFWGGLPLYNEQFF	TGTGCCAGCAGCTTCTGGGGGGGACTACCGTTATACAATGAGCAGTTCTTC
NA	TRBV4-1	TRBD2	TRBJ2-4	CASSQVLAGAKNIQYF	TGCGCCAGCAGCCAAGTTCTAGCGGGAGCCAAAAACATTCAGTACTTC
NA	TRBV27	NA	TRBJ2-7	CASSFAWDYEQYF	TGTGCCAGCAGTTTCGCTTGGGACTACGAGCAGTACTTC
NA	TRBV6-5	NA	TRBJ1-4	CASSYAGRDEKLFF	TGTGCCAGCAGTTACGCAGGGAGGGATGAAAAACTGTTTTTT
NA	TRBV29-1	NA	TRBJ1-5	CSVASGDSNQPQHF	TGCAGCGTTGCTTCGGGGGATAGCAATCAGCCCCAGCATTTT
few	TRBV27	NA	TRBJ1-5	CASSFGQGNQPQHF	TGTGCCAGCAGTTTCGGGCAGGGAAATCAGCCCCAGCATTTT
NA	TRBV4-2	NA	TRBJ1-6	CASSQERAPNSPLHF	TGTGCCAGCAGCCAAGAGAGAGCCCCCAATTCACCCCTCCACTTT
NA	TRBV28	NA	TRBJ1-2	CASSLSGANGYTF	TGTGCCAGCAGTTTATCAGGTGCCAATGGCTACACCTTC
NA	TRBV5-1	NA	TRBJ2-1	CASSLVARGTSVWAYNEQFF	TGCGCCAGCAGCTTGGTTGCTCGGGGGACCAGTGTCTGGGCCTACAATGAGCAGTTCTTC
NA	TRBV5-1	TRBD2	TRBJ2-7	CASSLWASGGTLPIEQYF	TGCGCCAGCAGCTTGTGGGCTAGCGGGGGGACCCTACCTATCGAGCAGTACTTC